This is a list of T cell receptor beta chains from one sample in a study of CD8 T cells in Susac syndrome. Each CDR3 protein is one row after TCRdb ran MiXCR on the immunoSEQ multiplex PCR reads. The sample consists of over 120,000 distinct CDR3 sequences, approximately 95% of them appearing once. The sequenced sample consisted of CD4+ T cells from PBMCs. These receptors were collected from a human donor in good health. Each CDR3 is given with its conserved first and last residue. The D gene is left open where the match is weak. Expanded clones are given a class, and other clones once, few, many or no size at all.

.	TRBJ2-1	.	TRBV20-1	TGCAGTGCTAGAGTCGGTGCGGCGGGATTACAATACAATGAGCAGTTCTTC	CSARVGAAGLQYNEQFF
.	TRBJ2-1	.	TRBV5-1	TGCGCCAGCAGCCGCGAACAGGGTAGAGAGCAGTTCTTC	CASSREQGREQFF
.	TRBJ2-1	TRBD2	TRBV13	TGTGCCAGCAGCCGACTAGCGGGAGGGAGTGAGCAGTTCTTC	CASSRLAGGSEQFF
.	TRBJ2-1	.	TRBV27	TGTGCCAGCAGTTTGAAGCGGAGTTACAATGAGCAGTTCTTC	CASSLKRSYNEQFF
.	TRBJ2-7	TRBD2	TRBV19	TGTGCCAGTACAAGCGGGAGTTACGAGCAGTACTTC	CASTSGSYEQYF
once	TRBJ2-7	TRBD2	TRBV4-2	TGTGCCAGCAGCCAAGGGGGGCTAGCGGGAGACGAGCAGTACTTC	CASSQGGLAGDEQYF
.	TRBJ2-1	.	TRBV9	TGTGCCAGCAGCGTAGAGGTGACCGGGAATGAGCAGTTCTTC	CASSVEVTGNEQFF
.	TRBJ1-1	.	TRBV7-3	TGTGCCAGCAGCCTTGACCCTTCCGACACTGAAGCTTTCTTT	CASSLDPSDTEAFF
.	TRBJ2-3	TRBD2	TRBV20-1	TGCAGTGCTAGAGGGGCTAGCGGGAGGGCCACAGATACGCAGTATTTT	CSARGASGRATDTQYF
once	TRBJ2-3	TRBD2	TRBV7-3	TGTGCCAGCAGCTTATGGGGACAGGGACTACTAGCGGGAGCAGATACGCAGTATTTT	CASSLWGQGLLAGADTQYF
.	TRBJ2-5	.	TRBV19	TGTGCCAGTAGTGCAGGAGAGACCCAGTACTTC	CASSAGETQYF
.	TRBJ2-3	.	TRBV10-1	TGCGCCAGCAGTGAGGGAGGGGCGACCACGCAGTATTTT	CASSEGGATTQYF
once	TRBJ2-7	TRBD1	TRBV29-1	TGCAGCGCTGCGGGGACAGGCTACTACGAGCAGTACTTC	CSAAGTGYYEQYF
.	TRBJ1-2	.	TRBV5-1	TGCGCCAGCAGCTTGGGGCTGACAGACCCCTATGGCTACACCTTC	CASSLGLTDPYGYTF
.	TRBJ1-4	.	TRBV2	TGTGCCAGCAGTGAATTTGGCATTGTTGAAAAACTGTTTTTT	CASSEFGIVEKLFF
.	TRBJ2-3	TRBD2	TRBV29-1	TGCAGCGGCACAAGACTAGCGGGAGTCCCAGATACGCAGTATTTT	CSGTRLAGVPDTQYF
once	TRBJ2-1	TRBD2	TRBV20-1	TGCAGTGCTAGAGCTCCTAGCGGAAACAATGAGCAGTTCTTC	CSARAPSGNNEQFF
.	TRBJ2-7	.	TRBV6-6	TGTGCCAGCAGCTTCTCGGGCGCCGCAAGCTTC	CASSFSGAASF
.	TRBJ2-7	.	TRBV2	TGTGCCAGCAGTGAAACCACCCTAGGCGAGCAGTACTTC	CASSETTLGEQYF
.	TRBJ2-7	.	TRBV7-3	TGTGCCAGCAGCTTAACTCAGGGGGGCCGGCAGTACTTC	CASSLTQGGRQYF
.	TRBJ2-1	.	TRBV27	TGTGCCAGCAGTTTAAAGGTTGGAGTCGGCAATGAGCAGTTCTTC	CASSLKVGVGNEQFF
.	TRBJ2-6	TRBD1	TRBV29-1	TGCAGCGTAGGGACAGGCATCTCTGGGGCCAACGTCCTGACTTTC	CSVGTGISGANVLTF
.	TRBJ2-1	TRBD2	TRBV20-1	TGCAGTGCTAGAAGGACTAGCGGGAGGGGACCCTACAATGAGCAGTTCTTC	CSARRTSGRGPYNEQFF
.	TRBJ1-2	TRBD1	TRBV3-1	TGTGCCAGCAGCCACTCCGGGACAGGGCTATTTCGTGCCTTC	CASSHSGTGLFRAF
.	TRBJ2-5	TRBD1	TRBV18	TGTGCCAGCTCACCCCGGACAGGTCAAGAGACCCAGTACTTC	CASSPRTGQETQYF
once	TRBJ2-3	.	TRBV19	TGTGCCAGTAGTGTTAACAGGGATACGCAGTATTTT	CASSVNRDTQYF
.	TRBJ1-1	.	TRBV19	TGTGCCAGTAGTATCCCGCAGCAGGGTAACACTGAAGCTTTCTTT	CASSIPQQGNTEAFF